This is a list of T cell receptor beta chains from one sample in a study of cytotoxic CD8 clonotypes in ibrutinib-treated CLL. Clones were sequenced by immunoSEQ multiplex PCR, and TCRdb holds only the in-frame ones, with some missing. The sample includes about 84,000 clones, roughly 86% seen only once; the top ten take roughly 5%. The specimen comprised PBMCs, sampled before ibrutinib treatment. The receptors originated from a human donor with chronic lymphocytic leukemia. Each CDR3 is given with its conserved first and last residue. Fields, in order: J gene, V gene, D gene, clone size, CDR3 protein, CDR3 DNA. The D gene is left open where the match is weak. The size of a clone is reported for some rows only, either as once, few or many, or as a class for expanded clones.

TRBJ2-2,TRBV4-1,.,.,CASSQGDGTNTGELFF,TGCGCCAGCAGCCAAGGAGACGGGACGAACACCGGGGAGCTGTTTTTT
TRBJ2-1,TRBV6-5,TRBD2,.,CASSSDSGYSYNEQFF,TGTGCCAGCAGTTCCGATAGCGGGTACTCCTACAATGAGCAGTTCTTC
TRBJ2-3,TRBV11-2,.,.,CASSLDYPDTDTQYF,TGTGCCAGCAGCTTAGATTACCCAGACACAGATACGCAGTATTTT
TRBJ1-5,TRBV19,.,.,CASSIDMGGQPQHF,TGTGCCAGTAGTATAGATATGGGAGGACAGCCCCAGCATTTT
TRBJ2-5,TRBV19,TRBD2,.,CASSISFVGTSEQETQYF,TGTGCCAGTAGTATTAGTTTTGTTGGGACTAGCGAACAAGAGACCCAGTACTTC
TRBJ2-2,TRBV6-5,TRBD1,.,CASRPEDRVTGELFF,TGTGCCAGCAGACCCGAAGACAGGGTCACCGGGGAGCTGTTTTTT
TRBJ2-7,TRBV6-1,TRBD1,.,CASTRIGTGDEQYF,TGTGCCAGCACCCGAATAGGGACAGGGGATGAGCAGTACTTC
TRBJ1-5,TRBV30,.,.,CAWSADPAPPQHF,TGTGCCTGGAGTGCAGACCCCGCTCCGCCCCAGCATTTT
TRBJ2-5,TRBV9,TRBD2,.,CASSSLAGATQYF,TGTGCCAGCAGCTCGCTAGCGGGGGCGACCCAGTACTTC
TRBJ2-3,TRBV5-6,.,.,CASGERKRPKDTQYF,TGTGCCAGCGGGGAGAGGAAGCGGCCTAAGGACACGCAGTATTTT
TRBJ2-7,TRBV9,TRBD2,.,CASSAGLAAYEQYF,TGTGCCAGCAGCGCGGGACTAGCGGCCTACGAGCAGTACTTC
TRBJ2-5,TRBV15,.,.,CATSRDAAQETQYF,TGTGCCACCAGCAGAGATGCGGCACAAGAGACCCAGTACTTC
TRBJ2-7,TRBV5-1,TRBD1,.,CASREGTGVDEQYF,TGCGCCAGCAGGGAAGGGACAGGGGTCGACGAGCAGTACTTC
TRBJ1-2,TRBV6-5,.,.,CASKSGTTTYGYTF,TGTGCCAGCAAATCCGGGACAACCACATATGGCTACACCTTC
TRBJ2-1,TRBV18,TRBD1,.,CASSPLGQGAKNEQFF,TGTGCCAGCTCACCACTGGGACAGGGGGCGAAAAATGAGCAGTTCTTC
TRBJ2-1,TRBV9,.,.,CASSVGVNNEQFF,TGTGCCAGCAGCGTAGGGGTCAACAATGAGCAGTTCTTC
TRBJ2-5,TRBV19,TRBD1,.,CASSIVYMEATRGRRQETQYF,TGTGCCAGTAGTATAGTTTATATGGAGGCAACCAGGGGGCGCCGGCAAGAGACCCAGTACTTC
TRBJ1-4,TRBV5-1,TRBD1,.,CASSPQGGNEKLFF,TGCGCCAGCAGCCCTCAGGGGGGGAACGAAAAACTGTTTTTT
TRBJ1-1,TRBV6-5,.,.,CASERSLNTEAFF,TGTGCCAGCGAGCGAAGCCTGAACACTGAAGCTTTCTTT
TRBJ2-6,TRBV4-1,.,.,CASSQGEAGSLGANVLTF,TGCGCCAGCAGCCAAGGAGAGGCGGGATCCTTGGGGGCCAACGTCCTGACTTTC
TRBJ1-5,TRBV5-6,.,.,CASSLGDQPQHF,TGTGCCAGCAGCTTGGGGGATCAGCCCCAGCATTTT
TRBJ2-7,TRBV6-1,.,.,CASFRDLGEQYF,TGTGCCAGCTTCAGGGACCTGGGGGAGCAGTACTTC
TRBJ2-5,TRBV28,TRBD2,.,CASSFLAANQETQYF,TGTGCCAGCAGTTTCCTAGCGGCCAACCAAGAGACCCAGTACTTC
TRBJ2-7,TRBV4-2,TRBD1,.,CASSQGPEGQGAYEQYF,TGTGCCAGCAGCCAAGGCCCTGAGGGACAGGGTGCCTACGAGCAGTACTTC
TRBJ2-2,TRBV30,.,.,CAWSVKAGTGELFF,TGTGCCTGGAGTGTCAAGGCAGGCACCGGGGAGCTGTTTTTT
TRBJ2-7,TRBV19,.,few,CASSIDRDWQYF,TGTGCCAGTAGTATTGACAGAGACTGGCAGTACTTC
TRBJ2-3,TRBV19,.,.,CASSMRGVNIQYF,TGTGCCAGTAGTATGAGAGGGGTCAATATCCAATATTTT
TRBJ1-4,TRBV2,.,.,CASRVEIGYEKLFF,TGTGCCAGCAGGGTAGAAATAGGTTATGAAAAACTGTTTTTT
TRBJ2-2,TRBV6-5,TRBD2,.,CASSPTSDTGELFF,TGTGCCAGCAGTCCAACTAGCGACACCGGGGAGCTGTTTTTT
TRBJ2-7,TRBV5-4,.,.,CASSLGGDVREQYF,TGTGCCAGCAGCTTGGGCGGGGACGTACGAGAGCAGTACTTC
TRBJ2-7,TRBV19,.,few,CASSGNWYEQYF,TGTGCCAGTAGTGGGAACTGGTACGAGCAGTACTTC
TRBJ2-7,TRBV30,TRBD2,.,CAWTSGSYEQYF,TGTGCCTGGACTAGCGGGTCCTACGAGCAGTACTTC
TRBJ1-1,TRBV5-1,.,few,CASSPGGTMNTEAFF,TGCGCCAGCAGCCCGGGCGGGACCATGAACACTGAAGCTTTCTTT
TRBJ2-2,TRBV7-8,.,few,CASSRLDWGTGELFF,TGTGCCAGCAGCCGTCTTGACTGGGGCACCGGGGAGCTGTTTTTT
TRBJ2-1,TRBV7-3,.,.,CASSRSSDEQFF,TGTGCCAGCAGCCGGAGTAGCGATGAGCAGTTCTTC
TRBJ2-7,TRBV28,.,.,CASSRTGTGNLEQYF,TGTGCCAGCAGCCGAACCGGGACGGGTAACCTCGAGCAGTACTTC
TRBJ2-5,TRBV7-3,.,.,CASSLTSGSAETQYF,TGTGCCAGCAGCTTAACTTCGGGTTCGGCAGAGACCCAGTACTTC
TRBJ2-2,TRBV5-4,.,.,CASSLEPGELTGELFF,TGTGCCAGCAGCTTGGAGCCAGGGGAGCTCACCGGGGAGCTGTTTTTT
TRBJ1-1,TRBV7-8,TRBD1,.,CASSPTIGQVNTEAFF,TGTGCCAGCAGCCCGACGATCGGACAGGTGAACACTGAAGCTTTCTTT
TRBJ2-3,TRBV7-3,TRBD2,.,CASSPYATSEGTDTQYF,TGTGCCAGCAGCCCGTATGCGACTAGCGAGGGCACAGATACGCAGTATTTT
TRBJ2-7,TRBV12-5,.,.,CASGLVRQGWLYEQYF,TGTGCTAGTGGTTTGGTTAGGCAGGGATGGTTGTACGAGCAGTACTTC
TRBJ2-7,TRBV2,TRBD2,.,CASKRDDYREVSYEQYF,TGTGCCAGCAAGAGGGACGATTACCGGGAGGTCTCCTACGAGCAGTACTTC
TRBJ2-5,TRBV7-8,.,.,CASSLEVLERETQYF,TGTGCCAGCAGCTTAGAGGTCCTTGAGAGAGAGACCCAGTACTTC
TRBJ2-7,TRBV7-2,TRBD2,.,CASSLKAGGSHEQYF,TGTGCCAGCAGCTTAAAAGCGGGAGGGTCCCACGAGCAGTACTTC
TRBJ2-5,TRBV29-1,.,.,CSAAPGAQGTETQYF,TGCAGCGCTGCCCCTGGGGCCCAGGGGACGGAGACCCAGTACTTC
TRBJ1-1,TRBV4-1,.,few,CASSQDQGRGGSEAFF,TGCGCCAGCAGCCAAGATCAGGGGCGCGGGGGAAGTGAAGCTTTCTTT
TRBJ1-1,TRBV9,.,.,CASSVGTMNTEAFF,TGTGCCAGCAGCGTCGGGACAATGAACACTGAAGCTTTCTTT
TRBJ2-7,TRBV10-2,TRBD1,.,CASSPGTGNYEQYF,TGCGCCAGCAGTCCCGGGACAGGAAACTACGAGCAGTACTTC